The 31 T cell receptor beta chains below all came from one sample that was sequenced in a study of blood T cells in healthy people across ages. A second PCR of 7 to 11 cycles used a sample-barcoded 5' primer and a J-beta primer mix. TCRdb recomputed calls from the 5' RACE reads with MiXCR, one row per CDR3 protein. Of some 790,000 distinct CDR3 sequences in the sample, around 26% were seen once. Sequenced input: blood. These receptors originate from a woman of 80 years or more in good health.

Many counts were recorded for this clonotype. The chain links TRBV12-3 or TRBV12-4 to TRBJ1-1; a weak D match, TRBD1 (6 bases). The V end lost 6 bases, the J end lost 1 base, and 15 bases lay between the germline ends. This CDR3 spans 15 amino acids. Here the CDR3 reads CASRNGGTSNTEAFF. The CDR3 nucleotides are TGTGCCAGCAGGAACGGGGGCACGTCGAACACTGAAGCTTTCTTT.

This clonotype was observed at least ten times. This chain links TRBV6-2 or TRBV6-3 with TRBJ2-7, with TRBD2 as a possible D gene (6 bases). Trimming shortened V by 5 bases and J by 3 bases, and 11 bases separated the two germline ends. The CDR3 runs to 13 residues. Looked up from germline, CDR1 is MNHEY and CDR2 is SVGEGT. CDR3 amino acids: CASSPTRSYEQYF. CDR3 DNA sequence: TGTGCCAGCAGTCCGACTAGGAGCTACGAGCAGTACTTC.

In its sample, this clonotype was seen many times. This chain joins TRBV5-1 and TRBJ2-7; 8 bases line up with TRBD2. The germline CDR1 and CDR2 sequences are SGHRS and YFSETQ. The junction had 9 bases not matched to a gene; V was cut back by 5 bases and J by 2 bases. This CDR3 has 15 residues. DNA for the CDR3: TGCGCCAGCAGTTTAACTAGCGGTCGCCCCTACGAGCAGTACTTC. Translated, it gives CASSLTSGRPYEQYF.

This chain joins TRBV4-1 and TRBJ1-4; D uncertain. Deletions cut 4 bases from V and 3 bases from J, with 24 bases between. The CDR3 is 19 residues long. CDR1 is MGHRA and CDR2 is YSYEKL in the germline V gene. DNA for the CDR3: TGCGCCAGCAGCCGAGACGTCAGGCACCGGGGTCTTGCTAATGAAAAACTGTTTTTT. Its translation: CASSRDVRHRGLANEKLFF.

Notes on this clonotype: This may stem from a read error, because a much larger clone lies one nucleotide away. V usage is TRBV30 and J usage is TRBJ2-1, with D unresolved. Germline V gene sequence: CDR1 GTSNPN, CDR2 SVGIG (reference sequence). The CDR3 has 13 residues. The CDR3 protein is CAWRAVSHNEQFF. The CDR3 DNA follows: TGTGCCTGGAGGGCAGTCTCCCACAATGAGCAGTTCTTC.

The sample holds many counts of this clonotype. The chain recombines TRBV21-1 with TRBJ2-7; the table gives TRBD1 as D, unverified against the DNA. TRBV21-1 is termed a pseudogene. CDR3 length: 17 residues. The CDR3 DNA reads as TGTGCCAGCGGTCCCGGGACAGGGTTAAAAATCCCCTACGAGCAGTACTTC. This gives the protein CASGPGTGLKIPYEQYF.

This clonotype was recorded a few times. This chain joins TRBV24-1 and TRBJ2-5; D gene unclear. Germline V gives CDR1 KGHDR, CDR2 SFDVKD. CDR3 length: 15 amino acids. Trimming removed 5 bases from V and 11 bases from J, with 23 bases in between. The CDR3 DNA reads TGTGCCACCAGTGCCTCCCGAGGAAGATGGATTGAGCAGTACTTC. Encoded protein: CATSASRGRWIEQYF.

Ten or more counts support this clonotype. The rearrangement links TRBV11-2 to TRBJ2-7, with 8 bases matching TRBD2. Losses at the gene ends were 5 bases for V and 1 base for J; bases not matched to a gene: 10. Germline-derived CDR1 and CDR2 are SGHAT and FQNNGV. The CDR3 sequence is 16 residues long. CDR3: CASSRYTSGPSYEQYF. The DNA for the CDR3 is TGTGCCAGCAGCCGCTACACTAGCGGTCCATCCTACGAGCAGTACTTC.

This rearrangement joins TRBV7-2 to TRBJ2-3, with TRBD2 matching over 10 bases. There are 16 residues in the CDR3. Per the germline V gene, CDR1 is SGHTA and CDR2 is FQGNSA. V lost 5 bases and J lost 1; bases outside the gene matches: 6. The CDR3 region is CASSPPTSGGTDTQYF. Here the CDR3 DNA reads TGTGCCAGCAGCCCCCCCACTAGCGGGGGCACAGATACGCAGTATTTT.

This clonotype has only a few counts. This rearrangement joins TRBV20-1 to TRBJ2-3, with D possibly matching TRBD2 (5 bases). The CDR3 length is 11 residues. Germline V lookup: CDR1 DFQATT, CDR2 SNEGSKA (reference sequence). CDR3 DNA: TGCACCATAACCGGCAGCGGTACGCAGTATTTT. Translation gives CTITGSGTQYF.

In the case of this clonotype: A read error may account for a junction end that differs from germline. The chain joins TRBV27 to TRBJ2-1; 9 nucleotides match TRBD2. Germline values: CDR1 MNHEY, CDR2 SMNVEV (reference sequence). There are 16 residues in the CDR3. The CDR3 is CACSRLAAGGGNEQFF. CDR3 DNA sequence: TGTGCCTGCAGTCGGCTGGCAGCGGGAGGCGGCAATGAGCAGTTCTTC.

This clonotype has at least ten counts. V usage is TRBV5-1 and J usage is TRBJ2-7; D unresolved. The V end was cut by 0 bases, the J end by 3 bases, with 10 bases between. The CDR3 is 14 amino acids. CDR1 is SGHRS, CDR2 YFSETQ, per germline. The CDR3 loop reads CASSLGGSFYEQYF. The CDR3 nucleotides read TGCGCCAGCAGCTTGGGGGGATCGTTCTACGAGCAGTACTTC.

This clonotype was counted only a few times. This chain joins TRBV7-9 and TRBJ2-7; D unclear. The CDR3 contains 13 residues. Deletions cut 1 base from V and 6 bases from J, with 10 bases between. Per germline, CDR1 SEHNR and CDR2 FQNEAQ (reference sequence). CDR3 loop: CASSLGAEREQYF. The CDR3 DNA reads TGTGCCAGCAGCTTAGGTGCAGAGCGCGAGCAGTACTTC.

This clonotype occurred many times. This rearrangement joins TRBV19 to TRBJ2-7, with 8 bases lining up with TRBD2. The J segment lost 0 bases and the V segment lost 3 bases, leaving 7 bases of the junction unmatched. The CDR3 has 16 residues. Germline V gene lookup returns CDR1 LNHDA and CDR2 SQIVND (reference sequence). The CDR3 loop is CASSIRSGGHSYEQYF. The CDR3 DNA reads TGTGCCAGTAGTATTAGGAGCGGGGGACACTCCTACGAGCAGTACTTC.

This clonotype has just one count. A much larger clone differs from this one at a single base, so this may be a read error. Written as DNA, the CDR3 is TGTGCCAGCAGTTTCCGGTCGGGGGGGCGCACAGATACGCAGTATTTT. Translating gives CASSFRSGGRTDTQYF. The chain has TRBV12-3 or TRBV12-4 and TRBJ2-3, with 8 nucleotides matching TRBD2. V gave up 3 bases and J gave up 1 base; unmatched junction bases: 6. The CDR3 totals 16 residues.

About this clonotype: Just one base apart from a much larger clone, this may be a read error. The CDR3 here is CASSYSTGEPYGCTF. The CDR3 DNA reads TGTGCCAGCAGTTACTCGACAGGGGAGCCCTATGGCTGCACCTTC. The rearrangement joins TRBV6-6 to TRBJ1-2, with 8 bases aligning to TRBD1. Germline V CDR1 and CDR2: MNHNY, SVGAGI (reference sequence). The CDR3 covers 15 residues.

Of note for this clonotype: The conserved final phenylalanine or tryptophan is absent from the CDR3, which likely points to a read error. This chain uses TRBV29-1 with TRBJ1-4; 9 bases are a match to TRBD1. With V trimmed by 4 bases and J by 6 bases, 6 bases remained unmatched. This CDR3 has 14 amino acids. Germline lookup yields CDR1 SQVTM and CDR2 ANQGSEA. CDR3: CSVGDRENYEKLFC. The CDR3 coding sequence is TGCAGCGTTGGGGACAGGGAGAACTATGAAAAACTGTTTTGT.

As to this clonotype: Germline and junction disagree at one end, which may indicate a read error. The genes are TRBV6-1 and TRBJ2-7, with 9 bases identical to TRBD1. The closer fit of TRBJ2-5 to the DNA end suggests the J call may be wrong. The CDR3 has 14 residues. Germline CDR1 MNHNS, CDR2 SASEGT. CDR3 sequence: CASREQGATETQYF. CDR3 coding DNA: TGTGCTAGCAGAGAACAGGGGGCCACGGAGACCCAGTACTTC.

The chain carries TRBV4-1 and TRBJ2-3; a weak D match, TRBD1 (6 bases). The ends were cut back, 0 bases at V and 10 bases at J, with 14 bases in the middle. The CDR3 covers 14 residues. The germline V gene encodes CDR1 MGHRA and CDR2 YSYEKL. CDR3 in amino acids: CASSQDPTGSAQYF. DNA of the CDR3: TGCGCCAGCAGCCAAGACCCTACAGGGAGTGCGCAGTATTTT.

This clonotype was seen more than once but under ten times. This chain connects TRBV6-2 or TRBV6-3 to TRBJ1-2; D is undetermined. From germline, CDR1 is MNHEY and CDR2 SVGEGT. Trimming removed 2 bases at V and 2 bases at J, with 12 bases between. This CDR3 is built from 15 residues. The CDR3 loop is CASSYAPPENYGYTF. CDR3 bases: TGTGCCAGCAGTTACGCACCTCCAGAGAACTATGGCTACACCTTC.

There are a few counts of this clonotype. The V gene is TRBV27, the J gene TRBJ1-1; a weak D match, TRBD1 (6 bases). V dropped 6 bases and J dropped 5 bases, with 13 bases sitting between them. Germline assignment: CDR1 MNHEY and CDR2 SMNVEV (reference sequence). CDR3 length: 13 residues. This CDR3 is CASREGGDTEAFF. The CDR3, as DNA: TGTGCCAGCAGAGAGGGGGGAGATACTGAAGCTTTCTTT.

In its sample, this clonotype was seen a few times. A much larger clone lies a single base off, so this may be a read error. The genes are TRBV7-2 and TRBJ1-2; no clear D gene. Trimming pared 1 base from V and 6 bases from J, leaving 15 bases between. CDR1 is SGHTA and CDR2 is FQGNSA in the germline V gene. The CDR3 has 15 amino acids. Written as DNA, the CDR3 is TGTGCCAGCAGCTTAGGCGTACACCGCCGGGATGGCTACACCTTC. Translating gives CASSLGVHRRDGYTF.

About this clonotype itself: The junction shows a germline mismatch at one end, possibly a read error. The chain uses TRBV5-4 and TRBJ2-7, with TRBD2 matching 8 bases. The CDR3 totals 15 residues. Germline-derived CDR1 and CDR2 are SGHNT and YYREEE (reference sequence). In DNA, the CDR3 is TGTACCAGCACCGTAGCGGGGTCGTCTAGGTCGGCCCAGTACTTC. The encoded protein is CTSTVAGSSRSAQYF.

This clonotype was recorded at least ten times. The J gene is TRBJ2-3, the V gene TRBV10-3; D is undetermined. Germline V gives CDR1 ENHRY, CDR2 SYGVKD. V shed 5 bases and J shed 2 bases, with 2 bases lying between them. The CDR3 runs to 11 residues. The CDR3 sequence: CAISNTDTQYF. In DNA, the CDR3 is TGTGCCATCAGTAACACAGATACGCAGTATTTT.

As regards this clonotype: Relative to the germline gene, one junction end is altered; a read error may explain this. This CDR3 is CASSSGQNYDYTF. The CDR3 nucleotides are TGTGCCAGCTCATCGGGACAGAACTATGACTACACCTTC. J is TRBJ1-2 and V is TRBV18; 7 bases align to TRBD1. The CDR3 length is 13 residues. The germline CDR1 and CDR2 sequences are KGHSH and LQKENI.

This clonotype was detected many times. The V gene is TRBV20-1, the J gene TRBJ2-1, with D possibly TRBD1 on 5 matching bases. The CDR3 totals 15 residues. Germline V CDR1 and CDR2: DFQATT, SNEGSKA (reference sequence). V lost 4 bases, J lost 4 bases, and 17 bases lay in between. The CDR3 DNA reads as TGCAGTGCTATGGCCAGGGTTGAGAATTACAATGAGCAGTTCTTC. This encodes CSAMARVENYNEQFF.

The chain employs TRBV28 and TRBJ1-3; D unclear. Looked up from germline, CDR1 is MDHEN and CDR2 is SYDVKM. Trimming pared 5 bases from V and 2 bases from J, leaving 13 bases between. The CDR3 spans 15 residues. CDR3 protein: CASSSRGRAGNTIYF. The CDR3 DNA reads as TGTGCCAGCAGTAGCCGAGGGAGGGCTGGAAACACCATATATTTT.

This clonotype was seen repeatedly, ten times or more. The gene calls are TRBV4-3 and TRBJ1-4, with unresolved D. Deletions cut 2 bases from V and 0 bases from J, with 7 bases between. Germline values: CDR1 LGHNA, CDR2 YSLEER. CDR3 size: 15 residues. The CDR3 reads CASSQLFATNEKLFF. In DNA form, the CDR3 reads TGCGCCAGCAGCCAATTGTTTGCAACTAATGAAAAACTGTTTTTT.

In regard to this clonotype: The junction departs from germline at one end; a sequencing error may be responsible. This chain joins TRBV12-3 or TRBV12-4 and TRBJ2-3; no reliable D call. The CDR3 contains 14 residues. The CDR3 region has the DNA TGTGCCGGCAGTTTAACGGCAGGTCCAGATGTGCAGTATTTT. Residues: CAGSLTAGPDVQYF.

Remarks on this clonotype: A read error may produce the germline difference seen at one junction end. V gene TRBV12-3 or TRBV12-4 combines with J gene TRBJ2-3; either TRBD1 or TRBD2 may fit D (5 bases each). The CDR3 runs 16 residues. In nucleotides, the CDR3 is TGTGCCAGCAGTTTCTTCCAGGGACGGGGCGCAGATATGCAGTATTTT. Encoded protein: CASSFFQGRGADMQYF.

Notes on this clonotype: The junction does not match germline at one end; this may be a read error. J is TRBJ1-5 and V is TRBV7-2; D is unclear. Germline V gene data show CDR1 as SGHTA and CDR2 as FQGNSA. CDR3 size: 15 residues. DNA of the CDR3: TGTGCCAACAGCTTTTCCCTCAATAGCAATCAGCCCCAGCATTTT. It specifies CANSFSLNSNQPQHF.